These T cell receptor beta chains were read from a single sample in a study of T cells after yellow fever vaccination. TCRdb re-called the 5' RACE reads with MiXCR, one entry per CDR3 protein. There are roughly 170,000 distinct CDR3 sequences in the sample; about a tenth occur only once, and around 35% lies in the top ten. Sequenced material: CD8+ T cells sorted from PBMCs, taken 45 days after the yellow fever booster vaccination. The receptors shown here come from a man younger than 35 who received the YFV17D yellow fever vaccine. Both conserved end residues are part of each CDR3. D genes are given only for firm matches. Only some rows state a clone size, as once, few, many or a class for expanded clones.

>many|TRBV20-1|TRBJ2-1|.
CSARAISWKSSYNEQFF
TGCAGTGCTAGAGCCATAAGCTGGAAGAGCTCCTACAATGAGCAGTTCTTC
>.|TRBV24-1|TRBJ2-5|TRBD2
CATSAAGGLKTQYF
TGTGCCACCAGTGCTGCGGGGGGGCTGAAGACCCAGTACTTC
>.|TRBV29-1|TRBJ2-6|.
CSVDSGDPTAFSGANVLTF
TGCAGCGTTGATTCAGGGGACCCGACAGCCTTTTCTGGGGCCAACGTCCTGACTTTC
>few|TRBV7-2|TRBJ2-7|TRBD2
CASSLTSGGEQYF
TGTGCCAGCAGCTTGACTAGCGGGGGTGAGCAGTACTTC
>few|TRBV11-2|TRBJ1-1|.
CASSSSIEAFF
TGTGCCAGCAGCTCATCAATTGAAGCTTTCTTT
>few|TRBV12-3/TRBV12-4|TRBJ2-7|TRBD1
CASSHGTGARSSYEQYF
TGTGCCAGCAGTCATGGGACAGGGGCTAGGAGCTCCTACGAGCAGTACTTC
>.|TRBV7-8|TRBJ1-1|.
CASSWGASANTEAFF
TGTGCCAGCAGCTGGGGGGCCTCTGCGAACACTGAAGCTTTCTTT
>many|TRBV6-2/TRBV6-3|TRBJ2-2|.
CASSYWDRGAYTGELFF
TGTGCCAGCAGTTATTGGGACCGGGGGGCCTACACCGGGGAGCTGTTTTTT
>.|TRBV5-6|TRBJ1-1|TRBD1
CASSVGTGTSEAFF
TGTGCCAGCAGCGTCGGGACAGGGACTTCCGAAGCTTTCTTT
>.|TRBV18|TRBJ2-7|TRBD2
CASSPGRGGAYEQYF
TGTGCCAGCTCACCCGGGCGGGGGGGAGCCTACGAGCAGTACTTC
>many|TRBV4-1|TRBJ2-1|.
CASSQERVILYNEQFF
TGCGCCAGCAGCCAAGAGAGGGTCATCCTCTACAATGAGCAGTTCTTC
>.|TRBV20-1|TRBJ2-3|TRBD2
CSALAGGLPLDTQYF
TGCAGTGCTCTAGCGGGGGGCCTGCCCCTGGATACGCAGTATTTT
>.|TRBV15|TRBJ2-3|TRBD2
CATSRDFSRGGTDTQYF
TGTGCCACCAGCAGAGATTTTTCGCGGGGGGGCACAGATACGCAGTATTTT
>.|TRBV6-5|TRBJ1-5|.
CASSYSGGNQPQHF
TGTGCCAGCAGTTACTCGGGGGGTAACCAGCCCCAGCATTTT
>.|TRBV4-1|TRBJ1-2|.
CASSQGGVRDGNYGYTF
TGCGCCAGCAGCCAGGGGGGGGTTAGGGACGGAAACTATGGCTACACCTTC
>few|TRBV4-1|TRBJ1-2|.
CASSQDMRGSSGYTF
TGCGCCAGCAGCCAAGATATGAGGGGCTCTAGTGGCTACACCTTC
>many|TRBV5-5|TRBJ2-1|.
CASSRTNEQFF
TGTGCCAGCAGCAGGACAAATGAGCAGTTCTTC
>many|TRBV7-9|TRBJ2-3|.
CASSAGLLRYTQYF
TGTGCCAGCAGCGCGGGACTTCTCAGGTATACGCAGTATTTT
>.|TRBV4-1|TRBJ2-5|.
CASSRREKKETQYF
TGCGCCAGCAGCCGCCGGGAGAAAAAAGAGACCCAGTACTTC
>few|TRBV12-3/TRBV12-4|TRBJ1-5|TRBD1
CASSPQGAQPQHF
TGTGCCAGCAGTCCACAGGGGGCACAGCCCCAGCATTTT
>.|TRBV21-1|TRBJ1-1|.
CASNFKREGTEAFF
TGTGCCAGCAACTTTAAGAGGGAAGGCACTGAAGCTTTCTTT
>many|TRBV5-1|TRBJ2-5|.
CASSSWQGTQETQYF
TGCGCCAGCAGCTCGTGGCAGGGAACTCAAGAGACCCAGTACTTC
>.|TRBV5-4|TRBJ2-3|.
CASSRPQERADTQYF
TGTGCCAGCAGCCGCCCGCAGGAACGTGCAGATACGCAGTATTTT
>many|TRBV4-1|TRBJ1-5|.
CASSLEIGTPRQPQHF
TGCGCCAGCAGCCTCGAAATCGGGACACCGCGCCAGCCCCAGCATTTT
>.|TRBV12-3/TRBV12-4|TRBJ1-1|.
CASSLGGQYTFF
TGTGCCAGCAGTTTAGGTGGGCAGTACACTTTCTTT
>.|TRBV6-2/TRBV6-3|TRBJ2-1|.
CASSYPRTRSYNEQFF
TGTGCCAGCAGTTACCCCCGGACCCGGTCCTACAATGAGCAGTTCTTC
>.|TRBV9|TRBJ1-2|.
CASSADFANYGYTF
TGTGCCAGCAGCGCAGACTTCGCTAACTATGGCTACACCTTC
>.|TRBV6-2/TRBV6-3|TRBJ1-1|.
CASSYPTENTEAFF
TGTGCCAGCAGTTACCCGACAGAGAACACTGAAGCTTTCTTT
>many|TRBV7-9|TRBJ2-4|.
CASSLESGRNIQYF
TGTGCCAGCAGCTTAGAGTCGGGAAGAAACATTCAGTACTTC
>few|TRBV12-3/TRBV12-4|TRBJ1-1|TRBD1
CASSPTGGSPEAFF
TGTGCCAGCAGTCCGACAGGGGGTAGCCCTGAAGCTTTCTTT
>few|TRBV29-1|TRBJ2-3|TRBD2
CSARGTSGAFTDTQYF
TGCAGCGCAAGGGGAACTAGCGGGGCTTTCACAGATACGCAGTATTTT
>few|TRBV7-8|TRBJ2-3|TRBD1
CASSLARTGGDTQYF
TGTGCCAGCAGCTTAGCGCGGACAGGGGGAGATACGCAGTATTTT
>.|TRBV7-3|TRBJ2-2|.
CASSSYPNTGELFF
TGTGCCAGCAGCTCCTACCCGAACACCGGGGAGCTGTTTTTT
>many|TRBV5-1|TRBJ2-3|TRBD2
CASSFSLAGGHHDTDTQYF
TGCGCCAGCAGCTTTAGCCTAGCGGGGGGCCATCACGACACAGATACGCAGTATTTT
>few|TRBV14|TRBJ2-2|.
CASGSLSNTGELFF
TGTGCCAGCGGCTCTCTCTCGAACACCGGGGAGCTGTTTTTT
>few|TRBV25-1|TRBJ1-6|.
CASRRPGVVSPLHF
TGTGCCAGCCGCAGGCCAGGGGTTGTCTCACCCCTCCACTTT
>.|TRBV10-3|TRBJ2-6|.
CAISESRGTGANVLTF
TGTGCCATCAGTGAGTCTCGGGGGACTGGGGCCAACGTCCTGACTTTC
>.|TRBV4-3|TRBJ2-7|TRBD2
CASSPAGDSYEQYF
TGCGCCAGCAGCCCAGCGGGGGACTCCTACGAGCAGTACTTC
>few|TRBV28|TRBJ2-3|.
CASSPSDGFSTDTQYF
TGTGCCAGCAGCCCGTCGGACGGATTTAGCACAGATACGCAGTATTTT
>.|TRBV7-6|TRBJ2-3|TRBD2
CASGGQLAGDQDTQYF
TGTGCCAGCGGAGGCCAACTAGCGGGGGACCAAGATACGCAGTATTTT
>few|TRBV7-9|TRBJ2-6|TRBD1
CASSHDRAFPPPSNGANVLTF
TGTGCCAGCAGCCATGACAGGGCCTTCCCCCCCCCCAGCAATGGGGCCAACGTCCTGACTTTC
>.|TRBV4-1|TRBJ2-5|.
CASSLEGEQETQYF
TGCGCCAGCAGCCTAGAGGGGGAACAAGAGACCCAGTACTTC
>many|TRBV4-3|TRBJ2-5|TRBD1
CASSQGTGDQETQYF
TGCGCCAGCAGCCAAGGGACAGGGGACCAAGAGACCCAGTACTTC
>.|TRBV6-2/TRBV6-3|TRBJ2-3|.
CASSYWLEPASTDTQYF
TGTGCCAGCAGTTACTGGCTTGAACCAGCGAGCACCGATACGCAGTATTTT
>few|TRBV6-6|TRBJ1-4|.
CASSWTDRRFNEKLFF
TGTGCCAGCAGTTGGACCGACAGAAGATTTAATGAAAAACTGTTTTTT
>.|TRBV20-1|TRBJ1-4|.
CSAKAWTVNNEKLFF
TGCAGTGCAAAAGCCTGGACAGTTAATAATGAAAAACTGTTTTTT
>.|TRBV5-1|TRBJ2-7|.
CASSSGTRATYEQYF
TGCGCCAGCAGCTCCGGGACACGGGCCACCTACGAGCAGTACTTC
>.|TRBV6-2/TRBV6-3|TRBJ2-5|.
CASSYSKTGVQETQYF
TGTGCCAGCAGTTACTCGAAGACAGGAGTCCAAGAGACCCAGTACTTC
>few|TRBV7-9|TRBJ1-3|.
CASSSLQGFGNTIYF
TGTGCCAGCAGCTCCCTCCAGGGCTTCGGAAACACCATATATTTT
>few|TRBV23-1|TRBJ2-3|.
CASSQLTGVSTDTQYF
TGCGCCAGCAGTCAACTTACAGGTGTTAGCACAGATACGCAGTATTTT
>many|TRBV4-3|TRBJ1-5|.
CASSQYRDANQPQHF
TGCGCCAGCAGCCAATACAGGGACGCCAATCAGCCCCAGCATTTT
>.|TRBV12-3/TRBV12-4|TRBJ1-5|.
CASSPGNRVNQPQHF
TGTGCCAGCAGCCCGGGAAACAGGGTCAATCAGCCCCAGCATTTT
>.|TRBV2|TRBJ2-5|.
CASRGGRLLETQYF
TGTGCCAGCAGGGGAGGACGCCTCTTGGAGACCCAGTACTTC
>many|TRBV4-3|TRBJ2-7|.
CASSPILGSTYEQYF
TGCGCCAGCAGCCCAATCTTGGGGTCTACCTACGAGCAGTACTTC
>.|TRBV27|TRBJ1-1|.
CASSLSFGGGYGTEAFF
TGTGCCAGCAGTTTATCGTTCGGGGGCGGATATGGCACTGAAGCTTTCTTT
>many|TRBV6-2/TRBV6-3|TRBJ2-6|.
CASSYLGAGANVLTF
TGTGCCAGCAGTTACCTTGGGGCTGGGGCCAACGTCCTGACTTTC
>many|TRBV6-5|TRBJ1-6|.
CASSYSFAGGTGSPLHF
TGTGCCAGCAGTTATTCGTTCGCAGGAGGGACGGGATCACCCCTCCACTTT
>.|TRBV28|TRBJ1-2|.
CASSPQRVWGHGYTF
TGTGCCAGCAGTCCCCAGAGGGTTTGGGGCCATGGCTACACCTTC
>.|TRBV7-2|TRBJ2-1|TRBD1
CASSLVSGTGYNEQFF
TGTGCCAGCAGCTTAGTCTCCGGGACAGGGTACAATGAGCAGTTCTTC